This TCR beta chain appears in the sequencing data of a study of T-cell reconstitution after alpha-beta-depleted transplantation in children (dated by TCRdb to 2016 to 2017). The study in broad terms: The study quantitatively tracked T-cell immune reconstitution after TCRalphabeta/CD19-depleted allogeneic hematopoietic cell transplantation in children using TCR repertoire profiling.

Sequences SEHNR (CDR1) and FQNEAQ (CDR2) are obtained from the germline V gene (reference sequence). The CDR3 sequence holds 13 residues, the cysteine and phenylalanine included. Only the CDR3 part of the read is kept: 39 bases, read in frame from the first base. To prepare the library, PCR was applied. The instrument was an Illumina HiSeq 2500. TCR libraries were prepared with molecular barcoding, using unique molecular identifiers to normalize TCRbeta repertoire quantification. TCRdb reran the public reads through fastp at Q25 and MiXCR, keeping productive beta chains. When rows share a CDR3 protein, they turn into one entry using the most common DNA and genes. This sample is represented by about 210,000 distinct CDR3 sequences; approximately 17% of them were singletons. Roughly two fifths of the sample lies in the top ten. The study at large found these results: In some patients, high TCRbeta diversity at day 60 was attributed to recipient T cells and intrathymic progenitors that had survived conditioning. The apparently early recovery of alphabetaT-cell counts about two months after transplant reportedly depended on only several hundred rapidly expanded clones that came from non-depleted graft cells. Over subsequent months, a decline in hyperexpanded clone frequencies was noted, and after one year, T-cell counts and TCRbeta diversity were mostly ascribed to newly produced T cells.

Remarks on this clonotype: What this receptor recognizes is not known. A junction end diverges from the germline sequence, so it may reflect a read error.

The treatment or condition label for this specimen denotes: allogeneic hematopoietic cell transplantation with graft depleted of TCRalphabeta T cells and CD19 B cells. The transplant recipients were children given TCRalphabeta/CD19-depleted allogeneic hematopoietic cell grafts. The TCR comes from a male patient aged 2 to 9 who had a stem cell transplant for acute lymphoblastic leukemia, so the T cells may come from the graft donor. This sample comprised PBMCs, mostly from graft donor cells, obtained 360 days after TCRalphabeta/CD19-depleted stem cell transplant. The chain was built from TRBV7-9 and TRBJ1-6, with no D gene named confidently. The nucleotides are TGTGCCAGCAGCTTAATTGGTAATCCACCCCTCCACTTT. It specifies CASSLIGNPPLHF. Supplemented by the reference TRBV7-9 and TRBJ1-6 proteins around the CDR3, the complete variable domain is DTGVSQNPRHKITKRGQNVTFRCDPISEHNRLYWYRQTLGQGPEFLTYFQNEAQLEKSRLLSDRFSAERPKGSFSTLEIQRTEQGDSAMYLCASSLIGNPPLHFGNGTRLTVT.